These 8 T cell receptor beta chains were sequenced from one sample in a study of T-cell memory formation after mild COVID-19. MiXCR, applied by TCRdb to the 5' RACE reads, yields one record per CDR3 protein. In the table there are 150,000 to 200,000 distinct CDR3 sequences, roughly 28% of which are singletons. The material sequenced was PBMCs or a T cell subset sorted from them (not recorded which). The receptors here all came from an adult woman who had mild COVID-19 (a few samples of this study predate the infection). Cell type and time point are not known.

The chain has TRBV24-1 and TRBJ2-1; maybe TRBD2 (5 bases). The CDR3 runs 17 residues. Deletions cut 4 bases from V and 0 bases from J, with 15 bases between. Germline-derived CDR1 and CDR2 are KGHDR and SFDVKD. The CDR3 spells CATSDHGRRSSYNEQFF. CDR3 bases: TGTGCCACCAGTGACCACGGCCGGAGGAGCTCCTACAATGAGCAGTTCTTC.

Details on this clonotype: One junction end does not reproduce the germline sequence, and a read error may be involved. The chain carries TRBV9 and TRBJ1-1; TRBD1 aligns across 12 bases. The CDR3 runs 15 residues. Germline CDR1 is SGDLS and CDR2 is YYNGEE. The CDR3 is CASSRSGTGGTEAFF. As DNA, the CDR3 is TGTGCCAGCAGCCGTAGCGGGACAGGGGGCACTGAGGCTTTCTTT. The complete variable domain, with remaining parts taken from reference TRBV9 and TRBJ1-1, reads DSGVTQTPKHLITATGQRVTLRCSPRSGDLSVYWYQQSLDQGLQFLIQYYNGEERAKGNILERFSAQQFPDLHSELNLSSLELGDSALYFCASSRSGTGGTEAFFGQGTRLTVV.

At least ten counts were recorded for this clonotype. The genes are TRBV7-3 and TRBJ2-3, with TRBD2 matching 12 bases. This CDR3 is 18 amino acids long. V gave up 1 base and J gave up 0 bases; unmatched junction bases: 5. Germline assignment: CDR1 SGHTA and CDR2 FQGTGA. CDR3 DNA: TGTGCCAGCAGCTTAATGGCTAGCGGGGGGGCTAGCACAGATACGCAGTATTTT. Its translation: CASSLMASGGASTDTQYF.

This clonotype has more than one count but fewer than ten. The chain links TRBV7-3 to TRBJ1-1; D not resolved. Germline values: CDR1 SGHTA, CDR2 FQGTGA. This CDR3 has 15 amino acids. The V end lost 5 bases, the J end lost 4 bases, and 17 bases lay between the germline ends. Written as DNA, the CDR3 is TGTGCCAGCAGCGCCTTCGGTGGAGGCAGCACTGAAGCTTTCTTT. Amino acid sequence: CASSAFGGGSTEAFF.

The chain employs TRBV12-3 or TRBV12-4 and TRBJ2-1; D is unclear. The CDR3 is made up of 17 amino acids. Trimming pared 2 bases from V and 0 bases from J, leaving 14 bases between. This CDR3 reads CASSLTQLTSSYNEQFF. DNA of the CDR3: TGTGCCAGCAGTTTAACACAACTAACAAGCTCCTACAATGAGCAGTTCTTC.

This clonotype was detected only a few times. The chain is built from TRBV7-2 and TRBJ2-3; the match to TRBD2 covers 9 bases. There are 15 residues in the CDR3. The germline V gene has CDR1 SGHTA and CDR2 FQGNSA. V shed 2 bases and J 1 base; nucleotides not matched to a gene: 1. The CDR3 reads CASSLIAGGTDTQYF. The CDR3 DNA reads as TGTGCCAGCAGCTTAATAGCGGGGGGCACAGATACGCAGTATTTT.

J is TRBJ1-5 and V is TRBV27, with 8 bases that match TRBD1. In germline, CDR1 is MNHEY, CDR2 SMNVEV (reference sequence). Germline trimming cut 2 bases from V and 5 bases from J; bases unmatched to any gene: 2. This CDR3 has 14 amino acids. CDR3 sequence (DNA): TGTGCCAGCAGTTTAGAACAGGGGGATCAGCCCCAGCATTTT. Translation: CASSLEQGDQPQHF.

The chain carries TRBV29-1 and TRBJ1-2; 7 bases fit TRBD1. Germline-derived CDR1 and CDR2 are SQVTM and ANQGSEA. The trim removed 3 bases at V and 2 bases at J, leaving 6 bases unmatched. The CDR3 covers 14 residues. The CDR3, as DNA: TGCAGCGTTGACATGGGGACAGTGAACTATGGCTACACCTTC. It codes for CSVDMGTVNYGYTF.